One T cell receptor (beta chain) is described in this entry. The clone's antigen remains unknown. Base qualities are missing; no much larger clone stands one base away. The sample comes from a study of OX40 agonist ivuxolimab in advanced cancers. Turning to the overall study: Ivuxolimab was a fully human IgG2 agonistic monoclonal antibody targeting the costimulatory receptor OX40 (CD134). Intravenous ivuxolimab was administered to patients every 2 weeks at six dose levels: 0.01, 0.1, 0.3, 1.5, 3 and 10 mg/kg. Of the approximately 54 patients in dose escalation, 19 had hepatocellular carcinoma, around 15 had melanoma, 9 had renal cell carcinoma and 9 had head and neck cancer. In the dose-escalation cohort, 82.7% of patients were male, and the mean age was roughly 60 years, with a range of 23 to 79. Prior anti-PD-1, anti-PD-L1 or anti-CTLA-4 therapy was permitted, and checkpoint inhibitors had been received by roughly 42% of dose-escalation patients. Partial responses occurred in three dose-escalation patients, of whom one had hepatocellular carcinoma and two had cutaneous melanoma. The purpose of peripheral TCRbeta sequencing was to test whether ivuxolimab changed TCR sequence diversity and led to clonal T-cell expansion. The monotherapy dose-escalation portion (N ≈ 55 patients) of the phase I ivuxolimab trial is reported in the paper. Overall results and qualifications from the work: In the 0.1-3.0 mg/kg groups, partial responders were among the patients with the lowest normalized peripheral clonal expansion, particularly in CD8+ T cells. The antigen specificity of the clonally expanded peripheral T cells was not determined. After ivuxolimab, more expanded clones were found on average in CD8+ T cells than in CD4+ T cells. At doses of 0.1 to 3.0 mg/kg, clonal expansion of both CD4+ and CD8+ blood T cells was observed from baseline to week 6. Low levels of normalized T-cell clonal expansion were also seen in some patients who did not respond.

The cysteine opens and the phenylalanine closes a CDR3 of 13 amino acids. Only the CDR3 part of the read is kept: 39 bases, read in frame from the first base. In the germline V gene (reference sequence), CDR1 corresponds to LNHDA and CDR2 to SQIVND. V is cut by 3 bases and J by 3 bases, and the space between the germline ends is 9 bases. The trial excluded patients who had a history of autoimmune disease or who were on systemic immunosuppression. In every dose cohort, peripheral blood was drawn for TCR sequencing at baseline, cycle 4 day 1, and cycle 7 day 1. The samples were drawn from a first-in-human, open-label, multicenter phase I dose-escalation trial of ivuxolimab. Adults with locally advanced or metastatic melanoma, renal cell carcinoma, hepatocellular carcinoma or head and neck squamous cell carcinoma were enrolled in the trial. Before TCR sequencing, CD4+ T cells and CD8+ T cells from peripheral blood were sorted into separate populations.

Genomic DNA was isolated from the sorted cells so that the TCRbeta CDR3 region could be sequenced. The immunoSEQ Assay was used to sequence the TCRbeta CDR3 regions. In its TCRdb copy, this immuneACCESS table keeps in-frame sequences only and misses some clones. Where compared with another copy, unresolved V genes explain less than half of these, and the others have no known cause. The sample table shows over 55,000 clones, and 90% to 95% are seen once. The ten largest clones add up to about 2% of the sample. The V gene is TRBV19 and the J gene is TRBJ2-7; the D gene is possibly TRBD1 or TRBD2, with 6 bases matching each. The receptor was derived from an adult with an advanced solid tumor such as melanoma, head and neck, liver or kidney cancer. Source: CD4+ or CD8+ T cells sorted from blood, taken in a trial of the OX40 agonist ivuxolimab. Here is the DNA: TGTGCCAGTAGTATTGAGGGGGGCTACGAGCAGTACTTC. This translates into CASSIEGGYEQYF.